A selection of T cell receptor beta chains follows, all from one sample in a study of blood T cells in healthy people across ages. Via MiXCR, TCRdb re-called the 5' RACE reads, giving one row per CDR3 protein. The sample includes about 670,000 distinct CDR3 sequences, roughly half of them seen just once. Sequenced input: blood. These receptors were collected from a woman aged 80 or over in good health. CDR3s include the opening cysteine and the closing phenylalanine or tryptophan. A D gene is named only where the DNA matches it firmly. The size field is filled for only some rows; it gives once, few, many or a size class.

size,V,D,J,DNA,CDR3
once,TRBV6-6,NA,TRBJ1-1,TGTGCCAGCATAACGCGGACTGAAGCTTTCTTT,CASITRTEAFF
NA,TRBV13,NA,TRBJ2-7,TGTGCCAGCAGCTTAGGCCCCGGCAGGGTTGAGCAGTACTTC,CASSLGPGRVEQYF
NA,TRBV20-1,NA,TRBJ1-2,TGCAGTGCTAGTCTAGCGAACTATGGCTACACCTTC,CSASLANYGYTF
NA,TRBV2,TRBD2,TRBJ2-5,TGTGCCAGCCAAGGACTAGCGGGGGGTCGGGGTGAGCAGTACTTC,CASQGLAGGRGEQYF
NA,TRBV29-1,NA,TRBJ2-5,TGCAGCGTTGATGTCCAGCAAGAGACCCAGTACTTC,CSVDVQQETQYF
NA,TRBV7-9,NA,TRBJ2-1,TGTGCCAGCAGCAACGGAGGTGGTGAGCAGTTCTTC,CASSNGGGEQFF
NA,TRBV12-3/TRBV12-4,TRBD2,TRBJ2-7,TGTGCCAGCAGTCCTAGCCCCATAGCGGGGGGCCTTAACAATGAGCAGTACTTC,CASSPSPIAGGLNNEQYF
NA,TRBV6-1,TRBD1,TRBJ1-6,TGTGCCAGCAGTAGCGCCGGGACAGGGGGTTCACCCCTCCACTTT,CASSSAGTGGSPLHF
NA,TRBV28,TRBD1,TRBJ2-6,TGTGCCAGCAGTTCCCCCAGGGGGCAGGGGGCCAACGTCCTGACTTTC,CASSSPRGQGANVLTF
many,TRBV11-2,TRBD2,TRBJ2-3,TGTGCCAGCAGCTTAGGAGGATTAGCGGGGTGGGATACGCAGTATTTT,CASSLGGLAGWDTQYF
NA,TRBV6-1,NA,TRBJ2-7,TGTGCCAGCAGTGACGACAGGTACGAGCAGTACTTC,CASSDDRYEQYF
NA,TRBV20-1,NA,TRBJ2-1,TGCAGTGCGACCGTAGGGAATGAGCAGTTCTTC,CSATVGNEQFF
NA,TRBV3-1,NA,TRBJ2-7,TGTGCCAGCAGCCCTCAAAGACAGGCACACCCCTACGAGCAGTACTTC,CASSPQRQAHPYEQYF
few,TRBV2,TRBD1,TRBJ1-5,TGTGCCAGCAGTTACGGGACAGGGGGCCGTCAGCCCCAGCATTTT,CASSYGTGGRQPQHF
NA,TRBV20-1,NA,TRBJ2-1,TGCAGTGCTATCATCCGATTTTACAATGAGCAGTTCTTC,CSAIIRFYNEQFF
NA,TRBV7-2,NA,TRBJ1-4,TGTGCCAGCAGCTTACTAGGGAGCGAAAAACTGTTTTTT,CASSLLGSEKLFF
NA,TRBV28,TRBD1,TRBJ1-3,TGTGCCAGCATCCAGGGGGGGACCGTCGGAAACACCATATATTTT,CASIQGGTVGNTIYF
NA,TRBV7-8,NA,TRBJ1-3,TGTGCCAGCAGCTTAGATTCGTTTGTTAGGGGAAACACCATATATTTT,CASSLDSFVRGNTIYF
NA,TRBV10-3,NA,TRBJ2-1,TGTGCCATCTCAGGGATCTCCTACAATGAGCAGTTCTTC,CAISGISYNEQFF
many,TRBV4-1,TRBD2,TRBJ2-1,TGCGCCAGCAGCCAGCTACCTCGACTAGCGGGAGGTCACAATGAGCAGTTCTTC,CASSQLPRLAGGHNEQFF
many,TRBV5-1,NA,TRBJ2-1,TGCGCCAGCAGCTTGGGGAGGAAGACCTCCTACAATGAGCAGTTCTTC,CASSLGRKTSYNEQFF
NA,TRBV6-6,NA,TRBJ1-5,TGTGCCAGCAGCTTCCCCAGGGATAGCAATCAGCCCCAGCATTTT,CASSFPRDSNQPQHF
NA,TRBV20-1,TRBD1,TRBJ1-5,TGCAGTGCTAGTAAGGCAGGGGGATACAATCAGCCCCAGCATTTT,CSASKAGGYNQPQHF
NA,TRBV11-2,NA,TRBJ2-4,TGTGCCAGCAGCCAAACGGACAGAATTCTAGCCAAAAACATTCAGTACTTC,CASSQTDRILAKNIQYF
few,TRBV7-7,TRBD2,TRBJ2-1,TGTGCCAGCAGCGGGACTAGCGGCACGGGCGAGCAGTTCTTC,CASSGTSGTGEQFF
NA,TRBV28,TRBD1,TRBJ1-1,TGTGCCAGCAGTTTCTCTCGACAGGGCGGGACTGAAGCTTTCTTT,CASSFSRQGGTEAFF
NA,TRBV2,NA,TRBJ2-2,TGTGCCAGCAGTTACAGCACCGGGGAGCTGTTTTTT,CASSYSTGELFF
NA,TRBV3-1,TRBD2,TRBJ2-3,TGTGCCAGCAGCCAAGGGGATAGATTCGCCACCACCCTAGCGGGGCATACGCAGTATTTT,CASSQGDRFATTLAGHTQYF
once,TRBV7-2,TRBD2,TRBJ2-4,TGTGCCAGCAGCCGCAGGACTAGCGGAATGAACATTCAGTACTTC,CASSRRTSGMNIQYF